A selection of T cell receptor beta chains follows, all from one sample in a study of blood T cell repertoires in COVID-19. Some clones are missing from TCRdb's copy, which holds only in-frame ones; the method was immunoSEQ multiplex PCR. Here the sample spans around 200,000 clones, approximately 86% being singletons. The sample comprised peripheral blood. Receptors originate from a man in his forties with active or convalescent COVID-19. The CDR3 runs from the conserved cysteine through the conserved F or W. A D gene is named only where the DNA matches it firmly. Only some rows state a clone size, as once, few, many or a class for expanded clones.

V gene,clone size,D gene,J gene,CDR3 DNA,CDR3 protein
TRBV4-2,NA,NA,TRBJ2-6,TGTGCCAGCAGCCATGGAGGATCTGGGGCCAACGTCCTGACTTTC,CASSHGGSGANVLTF
TRBV27,NA,TRBD1,TRBJ1-1,TGTGCCAGCAGTACAGGACAGGGGGACACTGAAGCTTTCTTT,CASSTGQGDTEAFF
TRBV27,NA,TRBD1,TRBJ2-3,TGTGCCAGCAGTTTACGACCACCTGGGGACAGGAACACAGATACGCAGTATTTT,CASSLRPPGDRNTDTQYF
TRBV28,NA,TRBD1,TRBJ1-6,TGTGCCAGCAGTTTTCAGACAGGGGGGGATTCACCCCTCCACTTT,CASSFQTGGDSPLHF
TRBV5-1,NA,NA,TRBJ2-7,TGCGCCAGCAGCTTAGGAACTCGTCAGGCGAACTACGAGCAGTACTTC,CASSLGTRQANYEQYF
TRBV29-1,NA,TRBD1,TRBJ2-7,TGCAGCGTTGCCGGGACAGGGCGAGAAGAGCAGTACTTC,CSVAGTGREEQYF
TRBV5-1,NA,TRBD1,TRBJ1-6,TGCGCCAGCAGCACCACGGGACAGGATTCACCCCTCCACTTT,CASSTTGQDSPLHF
TRBV5-1,NA,NA,TRBJ1-3,TGCGCCAGCAGCTTGGCCAGCTCTGGAAACACCATATATTTT,CASSLASSGNTIYF
TRBV7-8,NA,TRBD1,TRBJ1-5,TGTGCCAGCAGCTTCAGGGGGACAGGGCATCAGCCCCAGCATTTT,CASSFRGTGHQPQHF
TRBV19,few,NA,TRBJ1-1,TGTGCCAGTACCAGTCCGGGAACTGAAGCTTTCTTT,CASTSPGTEAFF
TRBV5-1,NA,TRBD1,TRBJ2-7,TGCGCCAGCAGCGCCGGACAGGGCAACGAGCAGTACTTC,CASSAGQGNEQYF
TRBV14,NA,NA,TRBJ1-3,TGTGCCAGCCGGGGCTCTGGAAACACCATATATTTT,CASRGSGNTIYF
TRBV5-1,NA,NA,TRBJ2-5,TGCGCCAGCAGCGCCCTTCAGGGCCCGCCGGAGACCCAGTACTTC,CASSALQGPPETQYF
TRBV9,NA,NA,TRBJ2-3,TGTGCCAGCAGCGTAGTTCCGGGGTTCGGCTCAGATACGCAGTATTTT,CASSVVPGFGSDTQYF
TRBV5-1,NA,TRBD2,TRBJ2-3,TGCGCCAGCAGCTCTTCAGCGGGGGGGCTCCCAGATACGCAGTATTTT,CASSSSAGGLPDTQYF
TRBV5-1,NA,TRBD1,TRBJ2-2,TGCGCCAGCAGCTCGACAGGGACAACCGGGGAGCTGTTTTTT,CASSSTGTTGELFF
TRBV7-2,NA,TRBD1,TRBJ2-7,TGTGCCAGCAGCTTAGTTTCTGGACAGGGGTATGGCGAGCAGTACTTC,CASSLVSGQGYGEQYF
TRBV5-4,once,NA,TRBJ2-7,TGTGCCAGCACTCGGGGAGGCACGTTCACCTACGAGCAGTACTTC,CASTRGGTFTYEQYF
TRBV2,NA,TRBD1,TRBJ1-2,TGTGCCAGCAGTCCACGACAGGGTGGTACCTATGGCTACACCTTC,CASSPRQGGTYGYTF
TRBV6-1,NA,TRBD1,TRBJ1-4,TGTGCCAGCAGTGAAGCGCTTGCAGGGGGCGATGAAAAACTGTTTTTT,CASSEALAGGDEKLFF
TRBV2,NA,NA,TRBJ1-4,TGTGCCAGCAACCCCCGGACTGCCGAAAAACTGTTTTTT,CASNPRTAEKLFF
TRBV6-5,NA,NA,TRBJ1-2,TGTGCCAGCCGGCAGGGCGACTATGGCTACACCTTC,CASRQGDYGYTF
TRBV14,NA,NA,TRBJ2-7,TGTGCCAGCAGCCTCTATCGGGGGGCGGGTACCTACGAGCAGTACTTC,CASSLYRGAGTYEQYF
TRBV6-1,NA,TRBD1,TRBJ1-1,TGTGCCAGCAGTGATTTCACAGGGGGTGACACTGAAGCTTTCTTT,CASSDFTGGDTEAFF
TRBV4-2,NA,TRBD1,TRBJ2-1,TGTGCCAGCAGCCAAGAGGGACAGATGTCTTACAATGAGCAGTTCTTC,CASSQEGQMSYNEQFF
TRBV28,NA,TRBD1,TRBJ1-5,TGTGCCAGCAGTTTAGGACAGGGCCATCAGCCCCAGCATTTT,CASSLGQGHQPQHF
TRBV4-2,NA,NA,TRBJ2-1,TGTGCCAGCAGCCAAGATATGGTATCTAGCGTAGGTCCGGATCGGTTCTTC,CASSQDMVSSVGPDRFF
TRBV4-2,NA,TRBD2,TRBJ2-5,TGTGCCAGCAGCCAGGGGACTAGCGGGGGGCCTGGACTCAAAGAGACCCAGTACTTC,CASSQGTSGGPGLKETQYF
TRBV3-1/TRBV3-2,NA,NA,TRBJ1-5,TGTGCCAGCAGCCATGAGGGTAATCAGCCCCAGCATTTT,CASSHEGNQPQHF
TRBV10-3,NA,NA,TRBJ2-5,TGTGCCATCAGTTACTCTGACAGAAAAGAGACCCAGTACTTC,CAISYSDRKETQYF
TRBV12-5,once,NA,TRBJ1-4,TGTGCTAGTGGTTTGGGAGCAACTAATGAAAAACTGTTTTTT,CASGLGATNEKLFF
TRBV11-2,NA,TRBD1,TRBJ2-2,TGTGCCAGCAGCTTCCGGACAGGGGGGACGAACACCGGGGAGCTGTTTTTT,CASSFRTGGTNTGELFF
TRBV5-6,NA,NA,TRBJ1-1,TGTGCCAGCAGTATATCCAGGGAAGAAGCTTTCTTT,CASSISREEAFF
TRBV5-4,few,NA,TRBJ1-6,TGTGCCAGCAGCTTGGAACGGTTAAATTCACCCCTCCACTTT,CASSLERLNSPLHF
TRBV7-2,NA,TRBD1,TRBJ1-3,TGTGCCAGCAGCTTAAACTACGGACAGGGGCGCTCTGGAAACACCATATATTTT,CASSLNYGQGRSGNTIYF
TRBV5-5,NA,NA,TRBJ2-5,TGTGCCAGCAGCCTTGGTAGGGGTGGCGAGACCCAGTACTTC,CASSLGRGGETQYF
TRBV21-1,NA,NA,TRBJ1-2,TGTGCCAGCAGCAACCGGTGGGGCAGCTATGGCTACACCTTC,CASSNRWGSYGYTF
TRBV18,NA,TRBD1,TRBJ1-3,TGTGCCAGCTCACCTACCGGGACAGGGGCGTTCTCTGGAAACACCATATATTTT,CASSPTGTGAFSGNTIYF
TRBV11-3,NA,TRBD1,TRBJ2-7,TGTGCCAGCAGCTCCCTCGGGGACAGGGAAACGTGCGAGCAGTACTTC,CASSSLGDRETCEQYF
TRBV30,NA,NA,TRBJ1-1,TGTGCCTGGAGCGGACGGTCGGGGACTGAAGCTTTCTTT,CAWSGRSGTEAFF
TRBV28,NA,TRBD2,TRBJ2-5,TGTGCCAGCAGTCACAGACTAGCGGGGATTAAAGAGACCCAGTACTTC,CASSHRLAGIKETQYF
TRBV28,NA,NA,TRBJ2-3,TGTGCCAGCAGTTTGGGGCCGTCCCTTGATACGCAGTATTTT,CASSLGPSLDTQYF
TRBV19,NA,TRBD1,TRBJ1-4,TGTGCCAGTAAGGTCGGGACAGGGCTGAAGACTAATGAAAAACTGTTTTTT,CASKVGTGLKTNEKLFF
TRBV20-1,NA,NA,TRBJ2-7,TGCAGTGCTTGTGACAGGATTGAGCAGTACTTC,CSACDRIEQYF
TRBV10-3,NA,NA,TRBJ2-2,TGTGCCATCGCGTCTAGTACCTCGAACACCGGGGAGCTGTTTTTT,CAIASSTSNTGELFF
TRBV7-3,NA,TRBD1,TRBJ2-5,TGTGCCAGCAGCCCGGGACAGTACTTCCAAGAGACCCAGTACTTC,CASSPGQYFQETQYF
TRBV25-1,NA,TRBD1,TRBJ2-2,TGTGCCAGCAGTCCGGACAGGGGGAGGATCGGGGAGCTGTTTTTT,CASSPDRGRIGELFF
TRBV11-3,NA,TRBD2,TRBJ2-1,TGTGCCAGCAGCTTAGCCGGGGGGGAGCAGTTCTTC,CASSLAGGEQFF
TRBV21-1,NA,NA,TRBJ1-1,TGTGCCAGCAGCAAATGGGAGGGTAGGGGAATGAACACTGAAGCTTTCTTT,CASSKWEGRGMNTEAFF
TRBV19,once,NA,TRBJ1-2,TGTGCCAGTATTGGGACTGGCGGTAACTATGGCTACACCTTC,CASIGTGGNYGYTF
TRBV3-1/TRBV3-2,NA,TRBD1,TRBJ1-5,TGTGCCAGCAGGGGACAGACCGGGGAGCCCCAGCATTTT,CASRGQTGEPQHF
TRBV10-3,NA,NA,TRBJ1-2,TGTGCCATTAACCCGGGAGGATTCTATGGCTACACCTTC,CAINPGGFYGYTF
TRBV4-1,NA,NA,TRBJ2-1,TGCGCCAGCAGCCTGAGGAGCTCCTACAATGAGCAGTTCTTC,CASSLRSSYNEQFF
TRBV6-2/TRBV6-3,NA,TRBD2,TRBJ2-1,TGTGCCAGCAGTTTTCGGCTAGCGGACTTTGAGCAGTTCTTC,CASSFRLADFEQFF
TRBV7-9,few,NA,TRBJ1-1,TGTGCCAGCAGCTTAGATATGAACACTGAAGCTTTCTTT,CASSLDMNTEAFF
TRBV30,NA,TRBD1,TRBJ1-2,TGTGCCTGGACGCTGATACAGGGGGCAGGTGGCTACACCTTC,CAWTLIQGAGGYTF
TRBV6-5,NA,NA,TRBJ1-5,TGTGCCAGCAGTTACGGGGGAGGGTCGGATCAGCCCCAGCATTTT,CASSYGGGSDQPQHF